Described below is a single T cell receptor beta chain sequence and its context. Antigen unknown. This specimen comes from a study of OX40 agonist ivuxolimab in advanced cancers. Study context: Anti-PD-1, anti-PD-L1 or anti-CTLA-4 therapy given earlier was allowed, and roughly 40% had some. Regarding the study as a whole: Clonal expansion by week 6 occurred in CD4+ and CD8+ blood T cells (at 0.1 to 3.0 mg/kg).

Sequenced by immunoSEQ multiplex PCR; TCRdb stores in-frame clones only, minus some. The sample carries under 50,000 clones, 80% to 90% recorded once. Samples of blood were obtained at baseline, on cycle 4 day 1, and on cycle 7 day 1. The sequencing here drew on CD4+ or CD8+ T cells sorted from blood, taken in a trial of the OX40 agonist ivuxolimab. This clonotype originated in an adult with an advanced solid tumor such as melanoma, head and neck, liver or kidney cancer.

The DNA for the CDR3 is TGCGCCAGCAGCTTGGGTGGGAGATCCTACGAGCAGTACTTC. It yields the protein CASSLGGRSYEQYF. The rearrangement uses TRBV5-1 and TRBJ2-7; D might be TRBD2 (5 bases). Germline lookup yields CDR1 SGHRS and CDR2 YFSETQ. The CDR3 runs to 14 residues. V was clipped by 0 bases and J by 1 base, with 8 bases between them.